A single sample gave rise to the 28 T cell receptor beta chains below, sequenced in a study of cytotoxic CD8 clonotypes in ibrutinib-treated CLL. Sequencing used immunoSEQ multiplex PCR; TCRdb keeps in-frame clones, though not all of them. Of a few hundred thousand clones listed, 80% are singletons. This specimen consisted of PBMCs, obtained before ibrutinib treatment. These TCRs come from a human donor with chronic lymphocytic leukemia.

The chain is built from TRBV25-1 and TRBJ2-7; a weak D match, TRBD2 (5 bases). V lost 1 base, J lost 5 bases, and 15 bases lay in between. The CDR3 sequence is 15 residues long. Germline loops: CDR1 MGHDK, CDR2 SYGVNS. The CDR3 DNA follows: TGTGCCAGCAGTGAATGGACGGCGGGTTCCCACGAGCAGTACTTC. Translated, it gives CASSEWTAGSHEQYF.

The V and J genes are TRBV11-3 and TRBJ2-5; TRBD1 is a possible D gene (6 bases). V gave up 1 base and J gave up 7 bases, with 10 bases separating them. CDR1 is SGHNT and CDR2 is YENEEA in the germline V gene. CDR3 length: 13 amino acids. The CDR3 spells CASSLVTGGTQYF. The DNA for the CDR3 is TGTGCCAGCAGCTTAGTGACAGGCGGGACCCAGTACTTC. Full variable domain (rest looked up from reference TRBV11-3 and TRBJ2-5): EAGVVQSPRYKIIEKKQPVAFWCNPISGHNTLYWYLQNLGQGPELLIRYENEEAVDDSQLPKDRFSAERLKGVDSTLKIQPAELGDSAVYLCASSLVTGGTQYFGPGTRLLVL.

V gene TRBV4-1 combines with J gene TRBJ2-7; D tentatively reads TRBD1 or TRBD2 (5 bases each). Germline values: CDR1 MGHRA, CDR2 YSYEKL. The CDR3 consists of 14 residues. Between the trimmed V and J ends, which lost 6 bases and 0 bases, there was a span of 12 bases. DNA of the CDR3: TGCGCCAGCAGACCGGGACCGAGCTCCTACGAGCAGTACTTC. As protein: CASRPGPSSYEQYF.

The chain uses TRBV5-6 and TRBJ1-3; the D is unclear. Trimming shortened V by 4 bases and J by 7 bases, and 18 bases separated the two germline ends. Germline-derived CDR1 and CDR2 are SGHDT and YYEEEE. The CDR3 has 15 residues. The DNA of the CDR3 is TGTGCCAGCAGCACAAAAAAGTTTTTTTGGAACACCATATATTTT. Residues: CASSTKKFFWNTIYF.

This clone was seen a few times. The rearrangement joins TRBV4-1 to TRBJ2-2; 8 bases line up with TRBD2. Per germline, CDR1 MGHRA and CDR2 YSYEKL. V was pared by 4 bases and J by 0 bases, with 7 bases of the junction left unmatched. The CDR3 totals 17 residues. CDR3 sequence (DNA): TGCGCCAGCAGCCGTACGATAGCGGGGTCGAACACCGGGGAGCTGTTTTTT. Amino acid sequence: CASSRTIAGSNTGELFF.

This chain joins TRBV5-6 and TRBJ2-7, with D perhaps TRBD1 (5 bases). V dropped 4 bases and J dropped 3 bases, with 20 bases sitting between them. Germline V gene sequence: CDR1 SGHDT, CDR2 YYEEEE. This CDR3 is built from 16 residues. CDR3 protein: CASSPGRLAGYYEQYF. As DNA, the CDR3 is TGTGCCAGCAGCCCGGGTCGTTTAGCAGGGTACTACGAGCAGTACTTC.

The chain carries TRBV5-5 and TRBJ1-3; no definite D call. The germline gives CDR1 SGHKS, CDR2 YYEKEE (reference sequence). V gave up 4 bases and J gave up 4 bases, with 21 bases separating them. The CDR3 spans 17 residues. The CDR3 DNA reads as TGTGCCAGCAGCCCGAGGTATCAGTCAACCATAGGAAACACCATATATTTT. Protein product: CASSPRYQSTIGNTIYF.

The chain has TRBV27 and TRBJ2-1; D may be TRBD2 (6 bases). Germline V gene sequence: CDR1 MNHEY, CDR2 SMNVEV (reference sequence). V dropped 5 bases and J dropped 8 bases, with 25 bases sitting between them. The CDR3 is made up of 17 amino acids. The CDR3 here is CASSPIGTLRLEDEQFF. The CDR3 region has the DNA TGTGCCAGCAGTCCTATAGGGACTCTCCGGTTAGAGGATGAGCAGTTCTTC.

The V and J genes are TRBV25-1 and TRBJ2-2, with 10 bases that match TRBD1. Germline assignment: CDR1 MGHDK and CDR2 SYGVNS. The V and J ends lost 6 bases and 7 bases, in that order; junction bases with no gene match: 8. There are 15 residues in the CDR3. The CDR3 nucleotides are TGTGCCAGCAGAACGACAGGGGGCCTCGGCGGGGAGCTGTTTTTT. Translating gives CASRTTGGLGGELFF.

The chain has TRBV4-1 and TRBJ2-1; no clear D gene. The germline CDR1 and CDR2 sequences are MGHRA and YSYEKL. The CDR3 extends over 18 amino acids. Trimming left V 5 bases short and J 1 base short, with 21 bases between. The CDR3 nucleotides read TGCGCCAGCAGCTCCCGACAAGGGAATATAGTATCCTACAATGAGCAGTTCTTC. Protein: CASSSRQGNIVSYNEQFF.

This clone was observed a single time. This chain links TRBV4-2 with TRBJ2-2; tentative D call: TRBD1 (6 bases). The CDR3 is 15 amino acids. Germline CDR1 reads LGHNA; CDR2 reads YNFKEQ. The V and J ends lost 4 bases and 0 bases respectively, with 9 bases between them. The CDR3 DNA follows: TGTGCCAGCAGCCCCGGGACAACGAACACCGGGGAGCTGTTTTTT. This encodes CASSPGTTNTGELFF.

The chain recombines TRBV6-5 with TRBJ2-2; 10 bases fit TRBD2. The junction had 4 bases not matched to a gene; V was cut back by 0 bases and J by 6 bases. Germline V lookup: CDR1 MNHEY, CDR2 SVGAGI. This CDR3 is 16 amino acids long. The CDR3 region has the DNA TGTGCCAGCAGTTACTCGATTCTAGCGGGAGCCGGGGAGCTGTTTTTT. Residues: CASSYSILAGAGELFF.

The chain has TRBV18 and TRBJ2-3; 15 nucleotides line up with TRBD2. The CDR3 spans 17 residues. The trim removed 2 bases at V and 2 bases at J, leaving 2 bases unmatched. Germline lookup yields CDR1 KGHSH and CDR2 LQKENI. The CDR3 loop reads CASSPGTSGRTTDTQYF. The CDR3 DNA sequence: TGTGCCAGCTCACCAGGGACTAGCGGGAGGACCACAGATACGCAGTATTTT.

The genes are TRBV5-1 and TRBJ2-1, with 9 bases fitting TRBD2. This CDR3 contains 18 residues. Germline values: CDR1 SGHRS, CDR2 YFSETQ. Unmatched junction bases numbered 13, after V lost 6 bases and J lost 0 bases. CDR3 in DNA: TGCGCCAGCACCCCGAGGGCGGGAGGGTTCAGCTCCTACAATGAGCAGTTCTTC. Translating it yields CASTPRAGGFSSYNEQFF.

Written as DNA, the CDR3 is TGTGCCAGCAGCTTGTCAGGGCCTGAAGCTTTCTTT. This sequence encodes CASSLSGPEAFF. V and J are TRBV5-6 and TRBJ1-1, with D maybe TRBD1 (5 bases). The CDR3 contains 12 residues. Germline CDR1 is SGHDT and CDR2 is YYEEEE. The germline V and J ends were trimmed by 1 base and 6 bases, with 7 bases remaining between them.

The gene calls are TRBV7-2 and TRBJ2-7; 8 bases line up with TRBD2. V trimming: 4 bases; J trimming: 2 bases; junction bases outside the gene matches: 7. The CDR3 is made up of 15 amino acids. CDR1 is SGHTA and CDR2 is FQGNSA in the germline V gene. In nucleotides, the CDR3 is TGTGCCAGCAGCTCCCAGGCGGGAGGAGCCTACGAGCAGTACTTC. It yields the protein CASSSQAGGAYEQYF.

CDR3 sequence reads: CASSGGTQNRFLAGGEQFF. The CDR3 nucleotides are TGTGCCAGCAGTGGGGGGACACAGAATAGATTCCTAGCGGGAGGTGAGCAGTTCTTC. The gene calls are TRBV6-1 and TRBJ2-1, with 11 bases matching TRBD2. The trim removed 4 bases at V and 9 bases at J, leaving 20 bases unmatched. CDR1 MNHNS and CDR2 SASEGT come from the germline V gene. The CDR3 sequence is 19 residues long.

The CDR3 DNA reads TGTGCCAGCAGATTCAGGAGCCAAGAGACCCAGTACTTC. This gives the protein CASRFRSQETQYF. The chain is built from TRBV11-2 and TRBJ2-5; the D is unclear. V dropped 6 bases and J dropped 1 base, with 9 bases sitting between them. CDR1 is SGHAT and CDR2 is FQNNGV in the germline V gene. CDR3 length equals 13 residues.

The J gene is TRBJ2-1, the V gene TRBV7-3; D remains unclear. In germline, CDR1 is SGHTA, CDR2 FQGTGA. V lost 5 bases, J lost 2 bases, and 7 bases lay in between. The CDR3 length is 13 residues. CDR3: CASSRVPYNEQFF. The DNA for the CDR3 is TGTGCCAGCAGCCGTGTACCCTACAATGAGCAGTTCTTC.

The chain joins TRBV11-1 to TRBJ2-7; D may be TRBD2 (6 bases). CDR3 size: 16 residues. Trimming removed 1 base at V and 1 base at J, with 14 bases between. Germline V lookup: CDR1 SGHAT, CDR2 FQDESV (reference sequence). This chain's CDR3 is CASSLVRGGMSYEQYF. CDR3 DNA: TGTGCCAGCAGCTTAGTTCGGGGAGGAATGTCCTACGAGCAGTACTTC.

CDR3 DNA sequence: TGCGCCAGCAGTCGTCGAACGGGAAATTACAATGAGCAGTTCTTC. Translation: CASSRRTGNYNEQFF. The J gene is TRBJ2-1, the V gene TRBV23-1; a possible D gene is TRBD2 (5 bases). TRBV23-1 is recorded as an ORF, its role being uncertain. V gave up 4 bases and J gave up 4 bases, with 14 bases separating them. The CDR3 runs 15 residues.

The chain recombines TRBV25-1 with TRBJ2-3; 9 bases align to TRBD2. With V trimmed by 0 bases and J by 2 bases, 9 bases remained unmatched. The length of the CDR3 is 18 residues. Germline assignment: CDR1 MGHDK and CDR2 SYGVNS. The CDR3 DNA follows: TGTGCCAGCAGTGAATATGCTGTAGCGGGAGATCTCACAGATACGCAGTATTTT. Translation gives CASSEYAVAGDLTDTQYF.

V and J are TRBV4-2 and TRBJ2-7; either TRBD1 or TRBD2 may fit D (6 bases each). CDR1 and CDR2 (germline): LGHNA, YNFKEQ. Trimming removed 0 bases at V and 1 base at J, with 22 bases between. The CDR3 length is 19 residues. This chain's CDR3 is CASSQDFRSTGLQSYEQYF. CDR3 bases: TGTGCCAGCAGCCAAGATTTTAGGTCGACAGGACTACAATCCTACGAGCAGTACTTC.

This clone was counted only a few times. The same CDR3 can be traced to other DNA sequences in this sample. This CDR3 reads CASSLLAGEGNEQFF. DNA for the CDR3: TGCGCCAGCAGCTTACTAGCGGGAGAGGGCAATGAGCAGTTCTTC. V and J are TRBV5-1 and TRBJ2-1; 11 nucleotides match TRBD2. CDR1 is SGHRS, CDR2 YFSETQ, per germline. This CDR3 is built from 15 residues. With 2 bases clipped from V and 6 bases from J, the junction kept 4 bases outside the gene matches.

CDR3 residues: CASSPQADLYEQYF. Here the CDR3 DNA reads TGTGCCAGCAGCCCTCAAGCGGACCTCTACGAGCAGTACTTC. V gene TRBV4-2 combines with J gene TRBJ2-7; TRBD2 might be the D (5 bases). The CDR3 has 14 residues. Germline V gene lookup returns CDR1 LGHNA and CDR2 YNFKEQ. With 4 bases removed from V and 3 bases from J, the gap between germline ends came to 13 bases.

A remark on this clone: The junction departs from the called germline gene at one end, perhaps through a read error. V usage is TRBV6-1 and J usage is TRBJ2-7; 13 nucleotides line up with TRBD2. The germline gives CDR1 MNHNS, CDR2 SASEGT. The CDR3 has 14 residues. CDR3 nucleotide sequence: TGTGCCATCCGGACTAGCGGGAGTTCCTCCGAGCAGTACTTC. Translation gives CAIRTSGSSSEQYF.

This chain connects TRBV19 to TRBJ1-2; 8 nucleotides align to TRBD1. The length of the CDR3 is 14 residues. The ends lost 5 bases at V and 8 bases at J; junction bases unmatched: 10. Germline CDR1 reads LNHDA; CDR2 reads SQIVND (reference sequence). CDR3 region: CASSFQGAELGYTF. The CDR3 coding sequence is TGTGCCAGTAGTTTTCAGGGGGCTGAATTGGGCTACACCTTC.

The chain joins TRBV6-1 to TRBJ2-3; TRBD1 agrees at 7 bases. Germline V gene sequence: CDR1 MNHNS, CDR2 SASEGT. The trim removed 7 bases at V and 1 base at J, leaving 8 bases unmatched. The CDR3 is 15 amino acids. The DNA for the CDR3 is TGTGCCAGCACCCCATGGACAGGTCGCACAGATACGCAGTATTTT. As protein: CASTPWTGRTDTQYF.